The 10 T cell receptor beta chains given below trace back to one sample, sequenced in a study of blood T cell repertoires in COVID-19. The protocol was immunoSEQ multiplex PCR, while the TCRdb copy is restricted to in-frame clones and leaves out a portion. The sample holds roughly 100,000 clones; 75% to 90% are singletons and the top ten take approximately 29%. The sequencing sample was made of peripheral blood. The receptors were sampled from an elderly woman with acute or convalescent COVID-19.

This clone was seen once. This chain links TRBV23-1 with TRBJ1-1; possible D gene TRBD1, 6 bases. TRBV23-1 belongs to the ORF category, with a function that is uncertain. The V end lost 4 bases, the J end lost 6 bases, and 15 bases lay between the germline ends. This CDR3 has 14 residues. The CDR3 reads CASSRLQGIPEAFF. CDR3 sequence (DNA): TGCGCCAGCAGTCGATTACAGGGTATCCCTGAAGCTTTCTTT.

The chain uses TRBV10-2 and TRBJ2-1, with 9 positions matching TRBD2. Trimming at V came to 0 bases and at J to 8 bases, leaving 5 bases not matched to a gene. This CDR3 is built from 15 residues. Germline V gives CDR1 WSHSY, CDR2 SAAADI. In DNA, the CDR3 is TGCGCCAGCAGTGAGTCCCTAGCGGGGACGGATGAGCAGTTCTTC. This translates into CASSESLAGTDEQFF.

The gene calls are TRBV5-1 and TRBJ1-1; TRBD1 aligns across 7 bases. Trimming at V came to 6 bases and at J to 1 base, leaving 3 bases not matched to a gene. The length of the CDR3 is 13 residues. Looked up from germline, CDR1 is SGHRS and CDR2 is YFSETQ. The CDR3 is CASTDRENTEAFF. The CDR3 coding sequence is TGCGCCAGCACCGACAGGGAGAACACTGAAGCTTTCTTT.

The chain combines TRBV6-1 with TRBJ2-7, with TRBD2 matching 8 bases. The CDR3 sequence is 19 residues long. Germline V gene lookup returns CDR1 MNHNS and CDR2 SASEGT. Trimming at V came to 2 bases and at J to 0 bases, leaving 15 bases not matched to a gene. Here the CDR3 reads CASSERRGKSGGRSYEQYF. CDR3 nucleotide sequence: TGTGCCAGCAGTGAAAGGCGTGGTAAGAGCGGGGGACGCTCCTACGAGCAGTACTTC.

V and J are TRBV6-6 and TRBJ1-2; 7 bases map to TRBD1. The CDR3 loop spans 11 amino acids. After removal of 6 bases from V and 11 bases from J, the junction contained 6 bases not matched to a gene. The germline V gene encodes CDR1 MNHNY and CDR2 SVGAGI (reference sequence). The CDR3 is CASSLGQIYTF. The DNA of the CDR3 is TGTGCCAGCAGCTTGGGACAGATTTACACCTTC.

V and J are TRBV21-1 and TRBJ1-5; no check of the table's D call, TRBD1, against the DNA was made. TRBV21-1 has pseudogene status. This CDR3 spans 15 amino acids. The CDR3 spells CASSKAGQGNQPQHF. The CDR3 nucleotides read TGTGCCAGCAGCAAAGCGGGACAGGGGAATCAGCCCCAGCATTTT.

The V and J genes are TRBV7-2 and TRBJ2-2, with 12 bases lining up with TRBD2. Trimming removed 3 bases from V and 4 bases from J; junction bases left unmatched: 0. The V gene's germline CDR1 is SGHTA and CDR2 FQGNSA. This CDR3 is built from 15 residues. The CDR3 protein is CASSLGLAGTGELFF. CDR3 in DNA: TGTGCCAGCAGCTTGGGACTAGCGGGCACCGGGGAGCTGTTTTTT.

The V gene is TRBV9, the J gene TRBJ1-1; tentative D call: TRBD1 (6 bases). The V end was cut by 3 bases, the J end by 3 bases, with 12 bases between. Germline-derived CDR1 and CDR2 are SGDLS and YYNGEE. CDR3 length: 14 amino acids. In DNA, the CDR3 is TGTGCCAGCAGCGGGGTTGCAGGGGACACTGAAGCTTTCTTT. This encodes CASSGVAGDTEAFF.

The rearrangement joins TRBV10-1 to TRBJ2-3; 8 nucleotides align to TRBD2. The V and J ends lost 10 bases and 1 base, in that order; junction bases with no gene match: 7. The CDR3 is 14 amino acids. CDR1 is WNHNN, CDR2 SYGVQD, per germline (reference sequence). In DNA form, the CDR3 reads TGCGCCACCATGGCGGGGGGCCGCACAGATACGCAGTATTTT. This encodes CATMAGGRTDTQYF.

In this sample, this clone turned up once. This CDR3 reads CASSWTEQTNYGYTF. The CDR3 DNA sequence: TGCGCCAGCAGCTGGACAGAACAAACTAACTATGGCTACACCTTC. This chain links TRBV5-1 with TRBJ1-2, with D maybe TRBD1 (6 bases). The V gene's germline CDR1 is SGHRS and CDR2 YFSETQ. V was cut by 3 bases and J by 0 bases, with 12 bases left in between. The CDR3 has 15 amino acids.